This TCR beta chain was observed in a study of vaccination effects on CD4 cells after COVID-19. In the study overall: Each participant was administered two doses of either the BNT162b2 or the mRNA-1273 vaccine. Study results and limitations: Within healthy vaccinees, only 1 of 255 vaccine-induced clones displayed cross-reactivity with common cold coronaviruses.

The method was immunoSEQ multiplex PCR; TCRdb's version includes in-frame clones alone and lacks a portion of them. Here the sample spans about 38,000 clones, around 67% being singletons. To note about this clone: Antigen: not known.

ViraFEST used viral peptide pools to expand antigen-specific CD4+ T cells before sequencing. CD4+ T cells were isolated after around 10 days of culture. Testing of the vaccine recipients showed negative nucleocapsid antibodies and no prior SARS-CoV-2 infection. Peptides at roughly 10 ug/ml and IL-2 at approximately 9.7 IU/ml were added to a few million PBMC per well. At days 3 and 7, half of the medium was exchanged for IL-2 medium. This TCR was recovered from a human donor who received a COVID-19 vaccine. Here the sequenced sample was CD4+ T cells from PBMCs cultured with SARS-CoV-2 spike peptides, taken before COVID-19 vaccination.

The CDR3 loop reads CASSYSRTSGESSYNEQFF. CDR3 in DNA: TGTGCCAGCAGTTACTCCAGGACTAGCGGCGAGAGCTCCTACAATGAGCAGTTCTTC. V usage is TRBV6-2 or TRBV6-3 and J usage is TRBJ2-1, with 10 bases fitting TRBD2. Germline-derived CDR1 and CDR2 are MNHEY and SVGEGT. With 0 bases clipped from V and 0 bases from J, the junction kept 8 bases outside the gene matches. CDR3 length: 19 amino acids.